This note documents a single TCR beta chain sequence. The data stem from a study of human versus mouse CDR3 diversity and MHC coevolution. This CDR3 spans 13 amino acids. V gave up 0 bases and J gave up 5 bases, with 8 bases separating them. Germline V gives CDR1 SGDLS, CDR2 YYNGEE. Only in-frame clones appear in the TCRdb table, and some are missing; sequencing was by immunoSEQ multiplex PCR. The table shows about 77,000 clones, with just under 95% occurring only once. This clonotype originated in a person aged 30 to 70 in good health. The chain joins TRBV9 to TRBJ2-5, with TRBD1 as a possible D gene (5 bases). What was sequenced was naive CD4+ T cells from blood. Stated subset: CD45RO-negative CD62L-positive naive CD4 T cells. The CDR3 loop is CASSVAGRETQYF. The CDR3 DNA is TGTGCCAGCAGCGTAGCAGGGCGTGAGACCCAGTACTTC.